This TCR beta chain appears in the sequencing data of a study of graft-versus-host responses after intestinal transplantation listed by TCRdb under 2021. Broadly, across the study: Multivisceral, liver-intestinal, or isolated intestinal transplants were received by the recipients. Rather than being sequenced by the commercial service, samples from a few later patients were sequenced in-house on an Illumina MiSeq and processed with MiXCR. To identify alloreactive clones, pre-transplant mixed lymphocyte reaction products were sequenced and then compared with unstimulated pre-transplant donor and recipient T cells. A peak of at least 4% donor T cells among recipient peripheral blood mononuclear cells was the definition used for donor T cell macrochimerism. Anti-thymocyte globulin induction was given to all recipients, followed by maintenance tacrolimus and steroids for 2 to 4 years. The cohort enrolled 20 to 30 intestinal transplant recipients, one of whom was a retransplant, and a few patients without pretransplant specimens were excluded. Graft-versus-host and host-versus-graft alloreactive T cell clones were tracked in the graft, circulation and bone marrow after intestinal transplantation using bulk TCR-beta CDR3 sequencing. The investigation overall reported the following: GvH clones were detected in recipient bone marrow, and some appeared earlier in ileal mucosa or blood, consistent with an intestinal mucosal origin. Early after transplant, peak levels of circulating GvH clones were associated with declines in HvG clones. The relatively low number and heterogeneity of intestinal transplant patients limited the conclusions. Patients with donor T cell macrochimerism had high GvH to HvG T cell clonal ratios in their allografts.

To note about this clone: Its cognate antigen has yet to be identified. No per-base quality is available; no much larger clone lies one base away.

Receptor amplification or capture employed the immunoSEQ multiplex PCR assay. Adaptive Biotechnologies carried out high-throughput TCR-beta CDR3 sequencing of genomic DNA for most patients. The published analysis was carried out like this. Adaptive's ImmunoSEQ software supplied the TCR sequencing data for about 18 patients, while MiXCR and VDJtools were used to process three other patients. CDR3 nucleotide sequences shared by donor and recipient were removed because the origin of these sequences could not be assigned. Alloreactive clones required at least 2-fold expansion over unstimulated cells and minimum CFSE-low frequency of 0.002% (template counts) or 0.001% (read counts). Mappable clones were those detected in sequenced pre-transplant spleen, lymph node, or MLR CFSE-low populations of the donor or recipient. Cumulative frequency of alloreactive clones was calculated as a percentage of all sequences weighted by copy number. TCRdb holds this immuneACCESS table with in-frame rearrangements only. Some clones are missing; in checked studies, unresolved V genes explain under half, and the rest has no known cause. The D gene and trimming were derived from the DNA, and the V and J assignments and clone size from that table. For this sample there are 55,000 to 70,000 clones; about 93% appear just once. The biggest ten clones account for under 3% of the sample.

Blood samples were collected up to 4 times in the first month after transplant and then at least monthly when available. Reading the germline V gene gives CDR1 MDHEN and CDR2 SYDVKM. The trim is 3 bases for V and 5 bases for J, with a gap of 17 bases between the germline ends. Reading from cysteine to phenylalanine, the CDR3 counts 15 amino acids. Only the CDR3 region is kept as DNA, spanning 45 bases read in frame from base 1. The chain was built from TRBV28 and TRBJ2-7; no D segment can be confidently identified. The TCR sequence derives from a human patient who received an intestinal transplant, so some T cells may come from the graft donor. The sample was PBMCs, taken approximately four months after intestinal transplantation. The CDR3 protein: CASSFLARPRDEQYF. The nucleotides read TGTGCCAGCAGTTTTTTGGCTCGCCCCCGGGACGAGCAGTACTTC.